Included here is one T cell receptor (beta chain) sequence, with context. This sample is part of a study of control samples from healthy donors and cancer patients. Sequenced by immunoSEQ multiplex PCR; TCRdb stores in-frame clones only, minus some. This table holds around 200,000 clones, roughly 91% found once. CDR3 length equals 15 residues. CDR1 is SGDLS and CDR2 is YYNGEE in the germline V gene. Trimming removed 0 bases from V and 3 bases from J, with 11 bases in between. This TCR derives from a woman in her twenties or thirties in good health. The chain carries TRBV9 and TRBJ2-3; D is perhaps TRBD1 (6 bases). What was sequenced was blood. CDR3 protein: CASSVGSRGTDTQYF. CDR3 sequence (DNA): TGTGCCAGCAGCGTAGGTAGCAGGGGAACAGATACGCAGTATTTT.